This T cell receptor beta chain originates from a study of patients and donors after allogeneic stem cell transplantation. This clonotype was observed a single time. V shed 6 bases and J shed 5 bases, with 16 bases lying between them. The CDR3 has 14 residues. MiXCR, run by TCRdb on the RT-PCR reads, gives a single entry per CDR3 protein. The data show over 200,000 distinct CDR3 sequences, with around 40% seen just once and roughly 12% held by the top ten. This clonotype was obtained from a human donor who was either an allogeneic HSCT recipient or a stem cell or donor lymphocyte infusion donor (not recorded which). It is not recorded whose cells these are; they may come from a transplant donor. Sequencing input: blood, either unsorted or a sorted T cell fraction (not recorded which). This chain connects TRBV12-3 or TRBV12-4 to TRBJ2-5, with D unresolved. The CDR3 DNA sequence: TGTGCCAGCAGCCCCATTGGGTTCTGGGAGACCCAGTACTTC. Residues: CASSPIGFWETQYF.